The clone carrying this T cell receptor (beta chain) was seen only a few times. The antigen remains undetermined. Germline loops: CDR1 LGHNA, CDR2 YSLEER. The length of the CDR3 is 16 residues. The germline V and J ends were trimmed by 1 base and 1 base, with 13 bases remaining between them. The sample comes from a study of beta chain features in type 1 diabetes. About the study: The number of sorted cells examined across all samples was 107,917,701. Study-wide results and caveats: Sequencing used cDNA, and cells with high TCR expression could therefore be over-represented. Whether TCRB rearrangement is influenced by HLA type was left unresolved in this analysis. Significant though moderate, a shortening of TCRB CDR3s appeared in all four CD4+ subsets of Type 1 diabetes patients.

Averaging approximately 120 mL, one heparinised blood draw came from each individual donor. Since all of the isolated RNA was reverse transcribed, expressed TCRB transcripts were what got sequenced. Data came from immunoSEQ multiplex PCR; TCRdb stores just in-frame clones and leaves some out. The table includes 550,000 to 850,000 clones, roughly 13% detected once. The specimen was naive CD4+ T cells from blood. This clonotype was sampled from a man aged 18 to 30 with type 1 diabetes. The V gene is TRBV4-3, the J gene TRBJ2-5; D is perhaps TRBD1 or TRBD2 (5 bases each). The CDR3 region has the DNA TGCGCCAGCAGCCAAGGGTCGGGACGTTTCCAAGAGACCCAGTACTTC. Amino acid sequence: CASSQGSGRFQETQYF.